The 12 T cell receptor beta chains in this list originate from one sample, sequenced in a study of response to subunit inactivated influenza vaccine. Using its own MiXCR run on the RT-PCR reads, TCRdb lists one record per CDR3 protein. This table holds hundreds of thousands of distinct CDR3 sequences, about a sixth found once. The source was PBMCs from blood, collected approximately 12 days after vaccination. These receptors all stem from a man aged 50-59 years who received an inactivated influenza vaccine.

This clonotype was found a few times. CDR3: CAIVFGNNEQFF. The CDR3 DNA reads as TGTGCCATCGTCTTCGGGAACAATGAGCAGTTCTTC. This chain uses TRBV7-9 with TRBJ2-1; possibly TRBD2 for D (5 bases). This CDR3 has 12 residues. Looked up from germline, CDR1 is SEHNR and CDR2 is FQNEAQ (reference sequence). Between the trimmed V and J ends, which lost 10 bases and 5 bases, there was a span of 12 bases.

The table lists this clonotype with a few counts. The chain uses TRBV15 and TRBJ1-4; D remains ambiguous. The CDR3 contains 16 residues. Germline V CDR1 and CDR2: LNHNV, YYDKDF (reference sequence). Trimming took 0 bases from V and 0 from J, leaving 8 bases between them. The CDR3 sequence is CATSRDDLATNEKLFF. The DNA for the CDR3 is TGTGCCACCAGCAGAGACGACCTTGCAACTAATGAAAAACTGTTTTTT. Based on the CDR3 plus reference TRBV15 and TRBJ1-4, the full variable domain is DAMVIQNPRYQVTQFGKPVTLSCSQTLNHNVMYWYQQKSSQAPKLLFHYYDKDFNNEADTPDNFQSRRPNTSFCFLDIRSPGLGDTAMYLCATSRDDLATNEKLFFGSGTQLSVL.

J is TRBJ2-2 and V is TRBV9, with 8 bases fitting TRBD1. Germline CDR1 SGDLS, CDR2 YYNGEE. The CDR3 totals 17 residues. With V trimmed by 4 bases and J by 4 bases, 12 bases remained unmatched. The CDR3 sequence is CASSSLTGGGGTGELFF. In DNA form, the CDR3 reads TGTGCCAGCAGCTCACTCACAGGGGGTGGAGGCACCGGGGAGCTGTTTTTT.

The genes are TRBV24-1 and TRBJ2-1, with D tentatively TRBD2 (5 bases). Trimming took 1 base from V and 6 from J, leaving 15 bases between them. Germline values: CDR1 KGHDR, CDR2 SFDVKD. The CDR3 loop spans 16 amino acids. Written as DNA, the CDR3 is TGTGCCACCAGTGATTTACCAATGGGAGTGGGCAATGAGCAGTTCTTC. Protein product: CATSDLPMGVGNEQFF.

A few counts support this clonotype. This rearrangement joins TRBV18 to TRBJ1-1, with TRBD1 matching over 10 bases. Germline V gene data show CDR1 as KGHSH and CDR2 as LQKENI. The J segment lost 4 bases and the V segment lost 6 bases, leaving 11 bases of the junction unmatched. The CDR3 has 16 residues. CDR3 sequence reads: CASSSGTGAAGTEAFF. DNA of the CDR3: TGTGCCAGCTCCTCCGGGACAGGGGCGGCCGGCACTGAAGCTTTCTTT.

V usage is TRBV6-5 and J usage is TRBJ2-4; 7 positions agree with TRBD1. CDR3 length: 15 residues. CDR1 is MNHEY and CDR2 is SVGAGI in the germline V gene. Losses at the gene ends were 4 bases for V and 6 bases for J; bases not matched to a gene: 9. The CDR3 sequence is CASSWPRDRSNIQYF. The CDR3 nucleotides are TGTGCCAGCAGTTGGCCCCGGGACAGATCAAACATTCAGTACTTC.

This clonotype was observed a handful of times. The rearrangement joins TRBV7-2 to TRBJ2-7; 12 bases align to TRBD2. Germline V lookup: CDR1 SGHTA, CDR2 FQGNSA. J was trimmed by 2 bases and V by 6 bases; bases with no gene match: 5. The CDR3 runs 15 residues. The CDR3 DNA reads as TGTGCCAGCAGTTACCGGACTAGCGGGACCTACGAGCAGTACTTC. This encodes CASSYRTSGTYEQYF.

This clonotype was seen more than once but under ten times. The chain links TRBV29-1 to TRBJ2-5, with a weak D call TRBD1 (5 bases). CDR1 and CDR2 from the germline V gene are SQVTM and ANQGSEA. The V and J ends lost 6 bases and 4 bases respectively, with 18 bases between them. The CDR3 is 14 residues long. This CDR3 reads CSVRSQRGGETQYF. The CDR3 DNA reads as TGCAGCGTACGAAGTCAAAGGGGTGGAGAGACCCAGTACTTC.

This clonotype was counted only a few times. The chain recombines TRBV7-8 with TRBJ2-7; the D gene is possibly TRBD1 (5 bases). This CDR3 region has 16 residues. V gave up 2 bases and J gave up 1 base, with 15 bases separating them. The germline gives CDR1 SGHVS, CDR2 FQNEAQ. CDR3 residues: CASSLNTGWRSYEQYF. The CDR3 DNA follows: TGTGCCAGCAGCTTAAACACAGGATGGCGTTCCTACGAGCAGTACTTC.

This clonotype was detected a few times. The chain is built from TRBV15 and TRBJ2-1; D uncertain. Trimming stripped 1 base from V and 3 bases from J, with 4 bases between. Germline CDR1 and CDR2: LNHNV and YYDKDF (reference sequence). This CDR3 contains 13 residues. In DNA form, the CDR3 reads TGTGCCACCAGCAGAGTCCTCTACAATGAGCAGTTCTTC. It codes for CATSRVLYNEQFF.

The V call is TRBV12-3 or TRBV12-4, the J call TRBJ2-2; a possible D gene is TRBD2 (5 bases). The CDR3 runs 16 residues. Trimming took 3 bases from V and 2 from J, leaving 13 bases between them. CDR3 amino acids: CASSFRRASNTGELFF. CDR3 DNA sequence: TGTGCCAGCAGTTTTCGTAGAGCTAGCAACACCGGGGAGCTGTTTTTT.

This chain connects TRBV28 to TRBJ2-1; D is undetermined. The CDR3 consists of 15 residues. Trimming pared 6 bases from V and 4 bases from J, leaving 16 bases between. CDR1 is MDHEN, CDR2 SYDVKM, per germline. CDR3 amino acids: CASSYDSFSYNEQFF. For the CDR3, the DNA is TGTGCCAGCAGCTACGACTCCTTCAGTTACAATGAGCAGTTCTTC. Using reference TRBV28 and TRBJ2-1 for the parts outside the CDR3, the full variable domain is DVKVTQSSRYLVKRTGEKVFLECVQDMDHENMFWYRQDPGLGLRLIYFSYDVKMKEKGDIPEGYSVSREKKERFSLILESASTNQTSMYLCASSYDSFSYNEQFFGPGTRLTVL.